This T cell receptor (beta chain) was sequenced for a study of monozygotic twins with inflammatory bowel disease. The germline V gene encodes CDR1 MNHNS and CDR2 SASEGT. CDR3 length: 14 residues. UMIs with a 6-nucleotide sample barcode were added by template switching. TCRdb reanalyzed the 5' RACE reads, giving one entry per CDR3 protein sequence and no DNA. With about 130,000 distinct CDR3 sequences in the sample, the ten largest clones hold 1.2%. Sample: blood. The rearrangement uses TRBV6-1 and TRBJ1-5; TCRdb indicates TRBD1, and absent DNA this call remains unverified. The source of this sequence is a human donor with ulcerative colitis or Crohn's disease, or a healthy co-twin of an affected twin (not recorded which). The CDR3 sequence is CASRRDNSNQPQHF.